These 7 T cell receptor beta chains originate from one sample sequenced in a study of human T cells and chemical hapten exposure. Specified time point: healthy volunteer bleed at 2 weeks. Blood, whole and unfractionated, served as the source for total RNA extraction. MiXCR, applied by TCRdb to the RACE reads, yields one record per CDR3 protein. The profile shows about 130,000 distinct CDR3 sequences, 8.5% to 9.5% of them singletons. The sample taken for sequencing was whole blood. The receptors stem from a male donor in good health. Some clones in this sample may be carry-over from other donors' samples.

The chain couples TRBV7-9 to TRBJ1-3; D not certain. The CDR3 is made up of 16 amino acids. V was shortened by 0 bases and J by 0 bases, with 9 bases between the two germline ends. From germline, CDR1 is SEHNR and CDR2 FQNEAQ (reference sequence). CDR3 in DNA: TGTGCCAGCAGCTTAGCGTTGCGCTACTCTGGAAACACCATATATTTT. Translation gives CASSLALRYSGNTIYF. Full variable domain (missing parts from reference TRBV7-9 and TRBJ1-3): DTGVSQNPRHKITKRGQNVTFRCDPISEHNRLYWYRQTLGQGPEFLTYFQNEAQLEKSRLLSDRFSAERPKGSFSTLEIQRTEQGDSAMYLCASSLALRYSGNTIYFGEGSWLTVV.

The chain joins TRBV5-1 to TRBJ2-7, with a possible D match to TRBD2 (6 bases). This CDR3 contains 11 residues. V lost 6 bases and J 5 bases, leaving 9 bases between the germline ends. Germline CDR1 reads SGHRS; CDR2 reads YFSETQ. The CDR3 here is CASKEGNEQYF. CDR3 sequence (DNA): TGCGCCAGCAAGGAGGGCAACGAGCAGTACTTC.

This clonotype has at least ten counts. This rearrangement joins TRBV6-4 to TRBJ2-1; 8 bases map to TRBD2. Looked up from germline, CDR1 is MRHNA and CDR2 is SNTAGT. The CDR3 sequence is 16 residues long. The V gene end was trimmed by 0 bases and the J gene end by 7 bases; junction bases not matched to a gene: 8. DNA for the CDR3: TGTGCCAGCAGTGACTCGAACGGGGGGGCCTGGAATGAGCAGTTCTTC. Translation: CASSDSNGGAWNEQFF.

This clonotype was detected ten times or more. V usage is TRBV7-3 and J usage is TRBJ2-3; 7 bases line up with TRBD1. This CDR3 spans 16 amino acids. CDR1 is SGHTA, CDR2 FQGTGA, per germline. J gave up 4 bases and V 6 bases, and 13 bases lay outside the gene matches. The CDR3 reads CASSLQGNTASDTQYF. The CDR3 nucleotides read TGTGCCAGCAGTTTACAGGGGAACACGGCCTCAGATACGCAGTATTTT.

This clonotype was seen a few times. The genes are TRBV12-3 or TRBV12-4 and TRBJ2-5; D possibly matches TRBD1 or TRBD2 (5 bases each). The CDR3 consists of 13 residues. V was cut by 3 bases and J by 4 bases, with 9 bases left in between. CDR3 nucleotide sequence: TGTGCCAGCAGTTTGAGGGGCCCAGAGACCCAGTACTTC. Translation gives CASSLRGPETQYF.

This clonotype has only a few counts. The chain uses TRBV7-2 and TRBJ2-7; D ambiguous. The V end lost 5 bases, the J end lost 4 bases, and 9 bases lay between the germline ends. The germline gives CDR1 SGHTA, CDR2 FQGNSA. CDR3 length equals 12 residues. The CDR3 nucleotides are TGTGCCAGCAGCCCTAAAGGATACGAGCAGTACTTC. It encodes CASSPKGYEQYF.

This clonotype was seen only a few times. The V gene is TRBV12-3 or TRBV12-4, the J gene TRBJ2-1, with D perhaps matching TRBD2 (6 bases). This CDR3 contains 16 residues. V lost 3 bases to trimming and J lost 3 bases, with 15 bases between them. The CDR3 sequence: CASSFAGTPFYNEQFF. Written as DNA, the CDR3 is TGTGCCAGCAGTTTTGCCGGGACTCCCTTCTACAATGAGCAGTTCTTC.